This TCR beta chain originates from a study of blood T cell repertoires in COVID-19. Overall study context: COVID-19 samples collected from the United States, Italy and Spain covered acute and convalescent phases. T cells, B-cell-depleted T cells, or PBMCs provided the cDNA or gDNA that served as material.

Authors' processing steps: Amplified reference gene primers provided the basis for estimating nucleated cell counts. Assay used: immunoSEQ multiplex PCR; TCRdb lists only in-frame clones, some missing. The V and J calls and the clone size are those of that table, but D and trimming were determined from the DNA. Among roughly 100,000 clones listed, 87% were seen once. V gave up 3 bases and J gave up 5 bases, with 8 bases separating them. The CDR3 totals 12 residues. Germline V CDR1 and CDR2: SQVTM, ANQGSEA. The TCR sequence derives from a man aged 45-60 years with active COVID-19. The chain joins TRBV29-1 to TRBJ2-1, with D possibly being TRBD2 (5 bases). The sequenced sample consisted of peripheral blood. The CDR3 sequence is CSVDRGNNEQFF. The CDR3 DNA follows: TGCAGCGTTGACCGGGGTAACAATGAGCAGTTCTTC.